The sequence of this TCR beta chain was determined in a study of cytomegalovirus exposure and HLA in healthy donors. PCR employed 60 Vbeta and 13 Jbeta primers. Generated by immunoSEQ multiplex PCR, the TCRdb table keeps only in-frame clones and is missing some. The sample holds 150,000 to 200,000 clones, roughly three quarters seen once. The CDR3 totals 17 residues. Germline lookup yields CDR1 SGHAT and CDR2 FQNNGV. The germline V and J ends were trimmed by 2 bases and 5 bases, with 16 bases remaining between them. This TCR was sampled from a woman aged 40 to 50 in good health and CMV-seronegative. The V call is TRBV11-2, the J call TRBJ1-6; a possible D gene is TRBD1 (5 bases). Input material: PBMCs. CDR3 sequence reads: CASSLSGGGIHNSPLHF. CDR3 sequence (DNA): TGTGCCAGCAGCTTATCGGGCGGGGGAATCCATAATTCACCCCTCCACTTT.